The 27 T cell receptor beta chains reported below all come from one sample, sequenced in a study of T cell responses to AZD1222 COVID-19 vaccine. Libraries were prepared by immunoSEQ multiplex PCR; TCRdb keeps only in-frame clonotypes and omits some of them. Among roughly 95,000 clones listed, approximately 87% were seen once. Sequenced here: peripheral blood, sampled on day 0 of AZD1222 vaccination. The receptors were sampled from an adult in good health.

The V call is TRBV27, the J call TRBJ1-2; D remains unclear. Trimming took off 0 bases at V and 4 bases at J, with 9 bases between the two ends. This CDR3 has 14 amino acids. From germline, CDR1 is MNHEY and CDR2 SMNVEV (reference sequence). CDR3 nucleotide sequence: TGTGCCAGCAGTTTATCCCTAGGTGGCTATGGCTACACCTTC. It is translated as CASSLSLGGYGYTF.

The rearrangement links TRBV5-1 to TRBJ2-1; 11 nucleotides match TRBD2. CDR1 is SGHRS, CDR2 YFSETQ, per germline. After removal of 4 bases from V and 8 bases from J, the junction contained 8 bases not matched to a gene. The CDR3 is 15 residues long. The CDR3 sequence is CASSRTSGPLDEQFF. CDR3 in DNA: TGCGCCAGCAGCCGGACTAGCGGGCCCCTGGATGAGCAGTTCTTC.

V is TRBV12-3 or TRBV12-4 and J is TRBJ2-7; TRBD2 matches at 8 bases. The CDR3 loop spans 13 amino acids. With V trimmed by 4 bases and J by 6 bases, 5 bases remained unmatched. CDR3 nucleotides: TGTGCCAGCAGTTCCGGCCGGGGGGGCGAGCAGTACTTC. It specifies CASSSGRGGEQYF.

This clone was observed a handful of times. The rearrangement joins TRBV19 to TRBJ1-2; no reliable D call. V was pared by 5 bases and J by 6 bases, with 16 bases between. The CDR3 contains 14 residues. Germline V gene sequence: CDR1 LNHDA, CDR2 SQIVND (reference sequence). This CDR3 is CASSSLSFRDGYTF. The CDR3, as DNA: TGTGCCAGTAGTTCGCTATCATTTAGAGATGGCTACACCTTC.

This sequence joins TRBV7-3 and TRBJ1-3; D call uncertain. Germline V gene sequence: CDR1 SGHTA, CDR2 FQGTGA. V was trimmed by 2 bases and J by 4 bases, leaving 9 bases between them. The CDR3 totals 14 residues. CDR3 amino acids: CASSLAAVGNTIYF. The DNA for the CDR3 is TGTGCCAGCAGCTTAGCGGCTGTGGGAAACACCATATATTTT. The full variable domain, its missing parts supplied by reference TRBV7-3 and TRBJ1-3, is GAGVSQTPSNKVTEKGKYVELRCDPISGHTALYWYRQSLGQGPEFLIYFQGTGAADDSGLPNDRFFAVRPEGSVSTLKIQRTERGDSAVYLCASSLAAVGNTIYFGEGSWLTVV.

The J gene is TRBJ1-2, the V gene TRBV5-1, with 7 positions matching TRBD1. V lost 4 bases, J lost 5 bases, and 14 bases stayed unmatched. CDR1 is SGHRS, CDR2 YFSETQ, per germline. The CDR3 covers 16 residues. The CDR3 sequence is CASSITTGRVGYGYTF. The CDR3 DNA reads TGCGCCAGCAGCATAACGACAGGGAGGGTCGGATATGGCTACACCTTC.

This sequence joins TRBV9 and TRBJ1-3, with D unresolved. This CDR3 region has 13 residues. Looked up from germline, CDR1 is SGDLS and CDR2 is YYNGEE. Trimming pared 3 bases from V and 2 bases from J, leaving 6 bases between. CDR3 region: CASSGKAGNTIYF. The CDR3 coding sequence is TGTGCCAGCAGCGGGAAAGCTGGAAACACCATATATTTT.

The chain combines TRBV28 with TRBJ1-2; unclear D gene. The V gene's germline CDR1 is MDHEN and CDR2 SYDVKM. The V gene lost 3 bases and the J gene lost 1 base, with 12 bases spanning the gap. The CDR3 consists of 15 residues. The CDR3 nucleotides are TGTGCCAGCAGTTTTCGGGCAGGCGATAACTATGGCTACACCTTC. Protein sequence: CASSFRAGDNYGYTF.

As DNA, the CDR3 is TGTGCCACCAGCAACCATCGTGTGGGCAGTGACTATGGCTACACCTTC. Its protein product is CATSNHRVGSDYGYTF. The chain combines TRBV15 with TRBJ1-2, with D uncertain. The CDR3 is 16 residues long. Germline V gene lookup returns CDR1 LNHNV and CDR2 YYDKDF (reference sequence). The V and J ends lost 4 bases and 3 bases respectively, with 18 bases between them.

The rearrangement joins TRBV7-9 to TRBJ2-7, with TRBD2 matching over 13 bases. Germline V gene data show CDR1 as SEHNR and CDR2 as FQNEAQ (reference sequence). The CDR3 sequence is 15 residues long. V dropped 5 bases and J dropped 6; count of bases not matched to a gene: 7. The CDR3 here is CASSGRTSGSTEQYF. The CDR3 DNA is TGTGCCAGCAGCGGCAGGACTAGCGGGAGTACCGAGCAGTACTTC.

Here the CDR3 reads CASSFSGGAGNTIYF. CDR3 coding DNA: TGTGCCAGCAGCTTTTCGGGCGGAGCTGGAAACACCATATATTTT. The chain couples TRBV7-2 to TRBJ1-3; D not certain. Germline CDR1 and CDR2: SGHTA and FQGNSA. Trimming took 3 bases from V and 2 from J, leaving 11 bases between them. The CDR3 has 15 residues.

Only one count was recorded for this clone. The chain uses TRBV7-7 and TRBJ2-1; unclear D gene. The CDR3 consists of 11 residues. Germline-derived CDR1 and CDR2 are SSHAT and FNYEAQ (reference sequence). CDR3 region: CASRRKNEQFF. In DNA form, the CDR3 reads TGTGCTTCCCGGCGGAAAAATGAGCAGTTCTTC.

V and J are TRBV6-2 or TRBV6-3 and TRBJ2-7; 13 bases match TRBD2. The V gene end was trimmed by 0 bases and the J gene end by 5 bases; junction bases not matched to a gene: 13. The CDR3 extends over 19 amino acids. Germline V CDR1 and CDR2: MNHEY, SVGEGT. This CDR3 reads CASSYSNFRTSGRRNEQYF. DNA for the CDR3: TGTGCCAGCAGTTACTCGAACTTCCGGACTAGCGGGAGAAGGAACGAGCAGTACTTC.

The chain combines TRBV12-5 with TRBJ2-1; tentative D call: TRBD1 (6 bases). V was clipped by 0 bases and J by 13 bases, with 10 bases between them. From germline, CDR1 is LGHNT and CDR2 FRNRAP. The CDR3 length is 12 residues. The CDR3 reads CASGLVQGPQFF. DNA of the CDR3: TGTGCTAGTGGTTTGGTACAGGGCCCTCAGTTCTTC.

A few counts support this clone. J is TRBJ1-1 and V is TRBV6-5, with TRBD1 matching 7 bases. Losses at the gene ends were 6 bases for V and 4 bases for J; bases not matched to a gene: 8. CDR1 is MNHEY and CDR2 is SVGAGI in the germline V gene. This CDR3 spans 14 amino acids. CDR3 loop: CASRSQGLSTEAFF. CDR3 in DNA: TGTGCCAGCAGATCACAGGGGTTGAGCACTGAAGCTTTCTTT.

V gene TRBV20-1 combines with J gene TRBJ1-5; D might be TRBD1 (5 bases). Germline V gene sequence: CDR1 DFQATT, CDR2 SNEGSKA (reference sequence). V was shortened by 3 bases and J by 6 bases, with 9 bases between the two germline ends. The CDR3 spans 12 residues. The CDR3 protein is CSASTGTQPQHF. CDR3 in DNA: TGCAGTGCTAGTACGGGGACTCAGCCCCAGCATTTT.

This chain uses TRBV6-2 or TRBV6-3 with TRBJ1-5; perhaps TRBD1 as D (6 bases). In germline, CDR1 is MNHEY, CDR2 SVGEGT. The CDR3 has 18 residues. Trimming pared 0 bases from V and 2 bases from J, leaving 17 bases between. The CDR3 sequence: CASSYSNRGETGNQPQHF. The CDR3 nucleotides read TGTGCCAGCAGTTACTCGAATAGGGGGGAGACAGGCAATCAGCCCCAGCATTTT.

The chain combines TRBV20-1 with TRBJ1-1; TRBD1 agrees at 7 bases. In germline, CDR1 is DFQATT, CDR2 SNEGSKA (reference sequence). The CDR3 has 11 amino acids. V lost 7 bases to trimming and J lost 4 bases; unmatched junction nucleotides: 3. CDR3 sequence (DNA): TGCAGTGTTCCAGGGGGCACTGAAGCTTTCTTT. This encodes CSVPGGTEAFF.

This sequence joins TRBV11-2 and TRBJ2-5; D is uncertain. Germline-derived CDR1 and CDR2 are SGHAT and FQNNGV. This CDR3 comprises 15 residues. Trimming took 1 base from V and 0 from J, leaving 9 bases between them. The CDR3 spells CASSLGSADQETQYF. The CDR3 coding sequence is TGTGCCAGCAGCTTAGGTTCGGCCGACCAAGAGACCCAGTACTTC.

This chain joins TRBV5-6 and TRBJ2-5; D gene ambiguous. This CDR3 has 14 residues. The V gene lost 1 base and the J gene lost 2 bases, with 9 bases spanning the gap. Germline-derived CDR1 and CDR2 are SGHDT and YYEEEE. CDR3 sequence (DNA): TGTGCCAGCAGCTTGAGGCTGGCGCAAGAGACCCAGTACTTC. Encoded protein: CASSLRLAQETQYF. Full variable domain (remainder filled in from reference TRBV5-6 and TRBJ2-5): DAGVTQSPTHLIKTRGQQVTLRCSPKSGHDTVSWYQQALGQGPQFIFQYYEEEERQRGNFPDRFSGHQFPNYSSELNVNALLLGDSALYLCASSLRLAQETQYFGPGTRLLVL.

The sample holds one count of this clone. The chain joins TRBV4-3 to TRBJ1-1, with D unclear. The CDR3 is 14 residues long. Trimming removed 1 base at V and 4 bases at J, with 10 bases between. The germline V gene has CDR1 LGHNA and CDR2 YSLEER. This CDR3 is CASSQGPGSTEAFF. The CDR3 region has the DNA TGCGCCAGCAGCCAAGGACCTGGGTCCACTGAAGCTTTCTTT.

The chain has TRBV6-5 and TRBJ2-7, with TRBD2 identical over 10 bases. The CDR3 has 14 amino acids. The V gene end was trimmed by 4 bases and the J gene end by 4 bases; junction bases not matched to a gene: 4. Germline CDR1 reads MNHEY; CDR2 reads SVGAGI. Written as DNA, the CDR3 is TGTGCCAGCAGTTCGCTAGCGGGAGAGTACGAGCAGTACTTC. Translation gives CASSSLAGEYEQYF.

J is TRBJ2-7 and V is TRBV6-5, with TRBD1 as a possible D gene (5 bases). V was clipped by 7 bases and J by 2 bases, with 12 bases between them. The V gene's germline CDR1 is MNHEY and CDR2 SVGAGI. This CDR3 is built from 13 residues. CDR3 protein: CASTLGEPYEQYF. In DNA form, the CDR3 reads TGTGCCAGCACATTAGGGGAACCCTACGAGCAGTACTTC.

This chain connects TRBV6-5 to TRBJ1-5; D is undetermined. The CDR3 loop spans 12 amino acids. The germline gives CDR1 MNHEY, CDR2 SVGAGI. V gave up 5 bases and J gave up 5 bases, with 7 bases separating them. CDR3 sequence: CASSSGDQPQHF. The CDR3 DNA follows: TGTGCCAGCAGTAGTGGAGATCAGCCCCAGCATTTT.

A few counts support this clone. The chain recombines TRBV18 with TRBJ1-1; no clear D gene. The V gene's germline CDR1 is KGHSH and CDR2 LQKENI. This CDR3 is built from 13 residues. Trimming shortened V by 6 bases and J by 2 bases, and 10 bases separated the two germline ends. The CDR3 sequence is CASSTTSNTEAFF. DNA for the CDR3: TGTGCCAGCTCCACGACGAGTAACACTGAAGCTTTCTTT.

The chain has TRBV5-6 and TRBJ1-4; D is ambiguous. V lost 1 base and J lost 6, with 7 bases in between. The CDR3 has 13 residues. Germline lookup yields CDR1 SGHDT and CDR2 YYEEEE. CDR3 residues: CASSLRNDEKLFF. DNA for the CDR3: TGTGCCAGCAGCTTGAGGAATGATGAAAAACTGTTTTTT.

This rearrangement joins TRBV15 to TRBJ2-7; D unresolved. Trimming removed 5 bases at V and 3 bases at J, with 11 bases between. Germline assignment: CDR1 LNHNV and CDR2 YYDKDF (reference sequence). The CDR3 sequence is 13 residues long. The CDR3 coding sequence is TGTGCCACCAGCGCCAATGACATCTACGAGCAGTACTTC. Protein product: CATSANDIYEQYF.